Each of the 20 T cell receptor beta chains below was sequenced from the same sample in a study of beta chain features in type 1 diabetes. Sequenced material consisted of expressed TCRB transcripts (all of the isolated RNA was reverse transcribed). Sequencing was performed with immunoSEQ multiplex PCR; in TCRdb, only in-frame clones are kept and a portion is missing. This table holds over 200,000 clones, approximately 11% found once. Study outcomes and limitations: Moderate but significant shortening of TCRB CDR3s was recorded in all four CD4+ subsets from Type 1 diabetes patients.

For these receptors, no antigen is known. Sequencing was carried out using naive CD4+ T cells from blood. These receptors were collected from a man between 25 and 39 years old with type 1 diabetes.

This clone turned up a few times. The V and J genes are TRBV19 and TRBJ1-2, with D uncertain. The CDR3 spans 12 residues. The germline V gene has CDR1 LNHDA and CDR2 SQIVND (reference sequence). The V and J ends lost 5 bases and 4 bases respectively, with 8 bases between them. The CDR3 bases are TGTGCCAGTAGTCCAACATCCTATGGCTACACCTTC. Translated, it gives CASSPTSYGYTF. Full variable domain (remainder filled in from reference TRBV19 and TRBJ1-2): DGGITQSPKYLFRKEGQNVTLSCEQNLNHDAMYWYRQDPGQGLRLIYYSQIVNDFQKGDIAEGYSVSREKKESFPLTVTSAQKNPTAFYLCASSPTSYGYTFGSGTRLTVV.

The chain couples TRBV19 to TRBJ2-7; 7 nucleotides match TRBD2. Germline CDR1 LNHDA, CDR2 SQIVND (reference sequence). The junction had 9 bases not matched to a gene; V was cut back by 7 bases and J by 0 bases. The CDR3 has 15 residues. The CDR3 reads CASTPGSGVSYEQYF. As DNA, the CDR3 is TGTGCCAGTACCCCGGGGAGCGGGGTCTCCTACGAGCAGTACTTC. Combining the CDR3 with reference TRBV19 and TRBJ2-7 gives the whole variable domain DGGITQSPKYLFRKEGQNVTLSCEQNLNHDAMYWYRQDPGQGLRLIYYSQIVNDFQKGDIAEGYSVSREKKESFPLTVTSAQKNPTAFYLCASTPGSGVSYEQYFGPGTRLTVT.

The V call is TRBV27, the J call TRBJ1-2; D remains unclear. Trimming stripped 5 bases from V and 8 bases from J, with 15 bases between. The CDR3 runs 13 residues. CDR1 is MNHEY, CDR2 SMNVEV, per germline (reference sequence). The CDR3 coding sequence is TGTGCCAGCAGTCCGAACTATTACGGAGGCTACACCTTC. Translating it yields CASSPNYYGGYTF.

The rearrangement uses TRBV25-1 and TRBJ2-7, with TRBD2 identical over 7 bases. V shed 3 bases, J shed 4 bases, and the junction held 9 bases outside the gene matches. Germline V gives CDR1 MGHDK, CDR2 SYGVNS. There are 15 residues in the CDR3. The CDR3 loop reads CASSDSGGRGYEQYF. The DNA for the CDR3 is TGTGCCAGCAGTGATAGCGGTGGGAGGGGATACGAGCAGTACTTC.

This clone occurred a few times. The V gene is TRBV11-1, the J gene TRBJ2-4, with 7 nucleotides matching TRBD1. This CDR3 spans 13 amino acids. CDR1 is SGHAT and CDR2 is FQDESV in the germline V gene (reference sequence). Unmatched junction bases numbered 2, after V lost 2 bases and J lost 7 bases. The CDR3 DNA reads TGTGCCAGCAGCTTACAACAGGGGAACATTCAGTACTTC. Translated, it gives CASSLQQGNIQYF.

The chain has TRBV7-9 and TRBJ2-3, with D possibly being TRBD1 (6 bases). The germline gives CDR1 SEHNR, CDR2 FQNEAQ (reference sequence). There are 17 residues in the CDR3. The germline V and J ends were trimmed by 3 bases and 4 bases, with 20 bases remaining between them. CDR3 sequence (DNA): TGTGCCAGCAGCTTGAGGAACCAGGGGAAACCCTCAGATACGCAGTATTTT. It translates to CASSLRNQGKPSDTQYF.

The V and J genes are TRBV6-6 and TRBJ2-3, with D tentatively TRBD2 (6 bases). This CDR3 region has 15 residues. V lost 2 bases, J lost 2 bases, and 11 bases lay in between. The germline gives CDR1 MNHNY, CDR2 SVGAGI (reference sequence). DNA for the CDR3: TGTGCCAGCAGTTACCCGAGCGGGTCCACAGATACGCAGTATTTT. Translating gives CASSYPSGSTDTQYF.

This clone was seen only a few times. The CDR3 DNA follows: TGTGCCAGCAGGTCCTTTGGAGCTGGGGCCAACGTCCTGACTTTC. Protein product: CASRSFGAGANVLTF. The genes are TRBV6-1 and TRBJ2-6; D is unclear. The CDR3 has 15 residues. V was clipped by 6 bases and J by 2 bases, with 11 bases between them. CDR1 is MNHNS, CDR2 SASEGT, per germline.

The rearrangement links TRBV9 to TRBJ2-5; D gene ambiguous. The CDR3 sequence is 13 residues long. Germline-derived CDR1 and CDR2 are SGDLS and YYNGEE. V was clipped by 2 bases and J by 7 bases, with 12 bases between them. The CDR3 nucleotides are TGTGCCAGCAGCGTGACATCCTCTGCGACCCAGTACTTC. Translating gives CASSVTSSATQYF.

This clone was seen a handful of times. CDR3 sequence (DNA): TGTGCCAGCAGCCCGGGACACCGGAATGAGCAGTTCTTC. Protein product: CASSPGHRNEQFF. The chain is built from TRBV11-2 and TRBJ2-1, with D perhaps matching TRBD1 (6 bases). Germline CDR1 reads SGHAT; CDR2 reads FQNNGV. The V end lost 5 bases, the J end lost 7 bases, and 12 bases lay between the germline ends. This CDR3 has 13 residues.

The V and J genes are TRBV10-3 and TRBJ1-5, with D unresolved. Trimming removed 2 bases from V and 7 bases from J, with 9 bases in between. The CDR3 has 13 residues. Germline V gene sequence: CDR1 ENHRY, CDR2 SYGVKD. Here the CDR3 reads CAISEAEDQPQHF. In nucleotides, the CDR3 is TGTGCCATCAGTGAGGCGGAGGACCAGCCCCAGCATTTT.

This chain joins TRBV6-5 and TRBJ1-1; D gene uncertain. The CDR3 is made up of 13 amino acids. V shed 4 bases and J shed 6 bases, with 12 bases lying between them. Germline V gene sequence: CDR1 MNHEY, CDR2 SVGAGI. The CDR3 sequence: CASSSRSGSEAFF. The CDR3, as DNA: TGTGCCAGCAGTTCCCGGAGCGGGTCTGAAGCTTTCTTT.

The chain couples TRBV9 to TRBJ2-2; 8 nucleotides agree with TRBD1. Germline CDR1 reads SGDLS; CDR2 reads YYNGEE. After removal of 5 bases from V and 1 base from J, the junction contained 4 bases not matched to a gene. The CDR3 has 15 amino acids. Here the CDR3 reads CASSTGTGNTGELFF. In nucleotides, the CDR3 is TGTGCCAGCAGTACCGGGACAGGGAACACCGGGGAGCTGTTTTTT.

The chain carries TRBV2 and TRBJ1-4, with unresolved D. The CDR3 is 11 amino acids. Germline lookup yields CDR1 SNHLY and CDR2 FYNNEI. Trimming cost V 7 bases and J 8 bases, with 8 bases left between them. The CDR3 region has the DNA TGTGCCAGCAAATACAGCGAAAAACTGTTTTTT. Translation gives CASKYSEKLFF.

Only a few counts were recorded for this clone. Other DNA sequences of this sample code for an identical CDR3. This chain links TRBV7-9 with TRBJ1-1; 9 positions agree with TRBD1. The CDR3 runs to 14 residues. CDR1 and CDR2 (germline): SEHNR, FQNEAQ (reference sequence). Trimming removed 5 bases from V and 5 bases from J; junction bases left unmatched: 6. The CDR3 DNA reads as TGTGCCAGCAGCGCACAGGGGGCAGGGACTGAAGCTTTCTTT. Its translation is CASSAQGAGTEAFF.

This clone was seen only a few times. The chain combines TRBV7-2 with TRBJ2-5; TRBD1 aligns across 10 bases. V lost 5 bases to trimming and J lost 5 bases; unmatched junction nucleotides: 8. The CDR3 loop spans 15 amino acids. CDR1 and CDR2 (germline): SGHTA, FQGNSA. CDR3 coding DNA: TGTGCCAGCAGCAGACAGGGGGCTCTGTTGGAGACCCAGTACTTC. Protein: CASSRQGALLETQYF.

Turning to this clone: Other DNA sequences in the same sample also yield this CDR3. V is TRBV9 and J is TRBJ2-1, with 9 bases that match TRBD2. The V and J ends lost 2 bases and 2 bases, in that order; junction bases with no gene match: 2. This CDR3 has 15 amino acids. Germline-derived CDR1 and CDR2 are SGDLS and YYNGEE. The CDR3 coding sequence is TGTGCCAGCAGCGTGGGCGGGGGGGCCTACAATGAGCAGTTCTTC. Protein product: CASSVGGGAYNEQFF.

The chain recombines TRBV19 with TRBJ2-7, with TRBD1 identical over 8 bases. Germline V gene sequence: CDR1 LNHDA, CDR2 SQIVND (reference sequence). The V segment lost 6 bases and the J segment 3 bases; nucleotides outside the gene matches: 7. The CDR3 covers 14 residues. This chain's CDR3 is CASRKQGGIYEQYF. In nucleotides, the CDR3 is TGTGCCAGTAGGAAACAGGGGGGAATCTACGAGCAGTACTTC. Filled out from reference TRBV19 and TRBJ2-7, the complete variable domain reads DGGITQSPKYLFRKEGQNVTLSCEQNLNHDAMYWYRQDPGQGLRLIYYSQIVNDFQKGDIAEGYSVSREKKESFPLTVTSAQKNPTAFYLCASRKQGGIYEQYFGPGTRLTVT.

CDR3 loop: CASSLFPPGMTENTEAFF. The DNA of the CDR3 is TGCGCCAGCAGCTTATTCCCTCCAGGCATGACCGAAAACACTGAAGCTTTCTTT. V is TRBV5-1 and J is TRBJ1-1; D is uncertain. Germline V CDR1 and CDR2: SGHRS, YFSETQ. The CDR3 consists of 18 residues. V dropped 2 bases and J dropped 2 bases, with 22 bases sitting between them.

This clone was detected only a few times. The CDR3 DNA is TGTGCCAGCAGTGAAGCTGGAGCTCAAGCCGGGAATGAGCAGTTCTTC. It translates to CASSEAGAQAGNEQFF. The chain combines TRBV2 with TRBJ2-1; D not resolved. The V end lost 0 bases, the J end lost 7 bases, and 16 bases lay between the germline ends. CDR1 is SNHLY and CDR2 is FYNNEI in the germline V gene. The CDR3 runs 16 residues.